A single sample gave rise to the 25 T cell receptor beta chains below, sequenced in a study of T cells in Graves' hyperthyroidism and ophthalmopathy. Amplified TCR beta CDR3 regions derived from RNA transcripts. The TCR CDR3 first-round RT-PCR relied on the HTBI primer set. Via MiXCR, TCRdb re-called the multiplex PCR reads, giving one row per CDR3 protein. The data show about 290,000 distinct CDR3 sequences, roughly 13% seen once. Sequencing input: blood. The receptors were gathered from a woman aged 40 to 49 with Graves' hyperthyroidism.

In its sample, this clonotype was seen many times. The CDR3 region has the DNA TGTGCCAGCAGCCCTACTAGCGGGAGGGCACGTGGGGAGCTGTTTTTT. Amino acid sequence: CASSPTSGRARGELFF. The gene calls are TRBV11-2 and TRBJ2-2; 13 bases are shared with TRBD2. Trimming cost V 5 bases and J 8 bases; bases outside gene matches: 8. Germline lookup yields CDR1 SGHAT and CDR2 FQNNGV. The CDR3 runs to 16 residues.

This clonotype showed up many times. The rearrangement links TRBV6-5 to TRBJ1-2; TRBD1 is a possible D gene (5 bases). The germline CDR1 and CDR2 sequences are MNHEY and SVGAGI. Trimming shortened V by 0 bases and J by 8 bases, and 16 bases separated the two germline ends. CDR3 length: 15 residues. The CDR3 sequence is CASSYSRDLRGGYTF. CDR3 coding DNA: TGTGCCAGCAGTTACTCGAGGGACTTAAGGGGAGGCTACACCTTC.

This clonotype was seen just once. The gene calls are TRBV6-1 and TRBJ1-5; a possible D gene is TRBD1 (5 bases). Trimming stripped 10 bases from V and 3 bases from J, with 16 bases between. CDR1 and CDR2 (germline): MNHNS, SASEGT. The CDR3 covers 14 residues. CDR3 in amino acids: CAIRGEGFNQPQHF. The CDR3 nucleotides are TGTGCCATCAGAGGGGAGGGGTTCAATCAGCCCCAGCATTTT.

CDR3 sequence reads: CASSLEGAAIEAFF. CDR3 DNA: TGTGCCAGCAGCTTGGAGGGGGCCGCAATTGAAGCTTTCTTT. The chain combines TRBV7-9 with TRBJ1-1, with 7 bases that match TRBD1. The V gene end was trimmed by 3 bases and the J gene end by 7 bases; junction bases not matched to a gene: 8. The CDR3 runs 14 residues. The germline gives CDR1 SEHNR, CDR2 FQNEAQ (reference sequence).

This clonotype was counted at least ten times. CDR3 region: CASSPRAEKLFF. The CDR3 bases are TGTGCCAGCAGTCCCAGGGCTGAAAAACTGTTTTTT. V is TRBV28 and J is TRBJ1-4; a possible D gene is TRBD1 (5 bases). V dropped 5 bases and J dropped 7 bases, with 8 bases sitting between them. Germline values: CDR1 MDHEN, CDR2 SYDVKM. The length of the CDR3 is 12 residues.

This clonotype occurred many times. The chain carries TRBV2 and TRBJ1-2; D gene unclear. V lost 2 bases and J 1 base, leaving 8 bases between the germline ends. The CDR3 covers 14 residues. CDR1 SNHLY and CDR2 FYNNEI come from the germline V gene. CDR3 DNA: TGTGCCAGCAGTGAACTGGGATTTAACTATGGCTACACCTTC. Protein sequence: CASSELGFNYGYTF.

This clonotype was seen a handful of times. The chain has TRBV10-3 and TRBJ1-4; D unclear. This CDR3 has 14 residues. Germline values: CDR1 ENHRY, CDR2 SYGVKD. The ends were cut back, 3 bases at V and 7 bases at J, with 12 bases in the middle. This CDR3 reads CAISEEGRGEKLFF. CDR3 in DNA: TGTGCCATCAGTGAAGAGGGCCGGGGTGAAAAACTGTTTTTT.

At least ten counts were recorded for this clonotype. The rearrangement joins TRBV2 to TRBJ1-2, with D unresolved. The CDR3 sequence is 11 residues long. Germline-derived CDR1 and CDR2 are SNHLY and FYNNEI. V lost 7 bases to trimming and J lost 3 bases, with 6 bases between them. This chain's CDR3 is CASKAYYGYTF. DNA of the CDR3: TGTGCCAGCAAAGCCTACTATGGCTACACCTTC.

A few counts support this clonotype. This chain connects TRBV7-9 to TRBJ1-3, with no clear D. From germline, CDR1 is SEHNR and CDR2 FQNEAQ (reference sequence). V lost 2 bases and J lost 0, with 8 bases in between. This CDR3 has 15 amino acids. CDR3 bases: TGTGCCAGCAGCTTACCTGCGATCTCTGGAAACACCATATATTTT. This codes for CASSLPAISGNTIYF. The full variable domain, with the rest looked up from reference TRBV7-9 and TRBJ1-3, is DTGVSQNPRHKITKRGQNVTFRCDPISEHNRLYWYRQTLGQGPEFLTYFQNEAQLEKSRLLSDRFSAERPKGSFSTLEIQRTEQGDSAMYLCASSLPAISGNTIYFGEGSWLTVV.

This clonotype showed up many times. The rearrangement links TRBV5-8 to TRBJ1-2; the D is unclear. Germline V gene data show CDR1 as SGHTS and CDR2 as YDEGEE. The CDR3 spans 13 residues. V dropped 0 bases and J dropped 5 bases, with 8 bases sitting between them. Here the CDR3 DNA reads TGTGCCAGCAGCTTGGAACAGTCGTATGGCTACACCTTC. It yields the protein CASSLEQSYGYTF.

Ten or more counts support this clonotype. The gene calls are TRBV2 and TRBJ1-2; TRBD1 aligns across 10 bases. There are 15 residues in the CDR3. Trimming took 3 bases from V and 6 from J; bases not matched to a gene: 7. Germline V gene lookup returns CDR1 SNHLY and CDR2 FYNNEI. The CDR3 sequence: CASSEQGQGSDGYTF. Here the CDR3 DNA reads TGTGCCAGCAGTGAGCAGGGACAGGGGTCGGATGGCTACACCTTC.

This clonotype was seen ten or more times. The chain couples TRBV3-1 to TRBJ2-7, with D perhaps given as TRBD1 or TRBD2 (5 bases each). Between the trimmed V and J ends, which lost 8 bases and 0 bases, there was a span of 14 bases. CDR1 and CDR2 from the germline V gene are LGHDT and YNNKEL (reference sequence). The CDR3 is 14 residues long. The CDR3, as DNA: TGTGCCAGCTCAGGGAGAAGGCCCTCCTACGAGCAGTACTTC. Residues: CASSGRRPSYEQYF.

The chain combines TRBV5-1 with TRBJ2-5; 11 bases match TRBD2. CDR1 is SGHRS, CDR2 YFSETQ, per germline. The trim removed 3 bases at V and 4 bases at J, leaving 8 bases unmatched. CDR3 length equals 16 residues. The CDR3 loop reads CASSSLAGGRGETQYF. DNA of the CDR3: TGCGCCAGCAGCTCCTTAGCGGGAGGGCGAGGAGAGACCCAGTACTTC.

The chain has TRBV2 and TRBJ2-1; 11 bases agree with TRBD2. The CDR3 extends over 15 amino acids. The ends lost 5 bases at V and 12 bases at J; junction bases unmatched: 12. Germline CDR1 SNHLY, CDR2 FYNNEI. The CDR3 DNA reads TGTGCCAGCAGTCAGGCGACTAGCGGGACGGACGTGCAGTTCTTC. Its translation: CASSQATSGTDVQFF. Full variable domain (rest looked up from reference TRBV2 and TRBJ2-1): EPEVTQTPSHQVTQMGQEVILRCVPISNHLYFYWYRQILGQKVEFLVSFYNNEISEKSEIFDDQFSVERPDGSNFTLKIRSTKLEDSAMYFCASSQATSGTDVQFFGPGTRLTVL.

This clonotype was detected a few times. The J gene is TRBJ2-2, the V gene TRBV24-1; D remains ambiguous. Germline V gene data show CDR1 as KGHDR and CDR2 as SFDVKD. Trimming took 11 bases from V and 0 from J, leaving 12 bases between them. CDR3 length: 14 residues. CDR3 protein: CAIRRQSNTGELFF. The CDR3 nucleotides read TGTGCCATAAGAAGGCAATCGAACACCGGGGAGCTGTTTTTT.

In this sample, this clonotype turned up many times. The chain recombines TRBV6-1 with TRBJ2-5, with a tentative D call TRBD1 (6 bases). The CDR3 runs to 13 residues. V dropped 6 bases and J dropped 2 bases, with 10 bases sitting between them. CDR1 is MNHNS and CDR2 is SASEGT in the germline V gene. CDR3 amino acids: CASRETGQETQYF. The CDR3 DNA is TGTGCCAGCAGAGAGACAGGACAAGAGACCCAGTACTTC.

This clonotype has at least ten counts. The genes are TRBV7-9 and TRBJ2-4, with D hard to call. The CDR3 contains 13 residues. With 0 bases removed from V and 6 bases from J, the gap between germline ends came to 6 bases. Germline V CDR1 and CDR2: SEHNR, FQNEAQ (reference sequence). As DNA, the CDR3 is TGTGCCAGCAGCTTAGCCCCTGTAAACATTCAGTACTTC. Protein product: CASSLAPVNIQYF.

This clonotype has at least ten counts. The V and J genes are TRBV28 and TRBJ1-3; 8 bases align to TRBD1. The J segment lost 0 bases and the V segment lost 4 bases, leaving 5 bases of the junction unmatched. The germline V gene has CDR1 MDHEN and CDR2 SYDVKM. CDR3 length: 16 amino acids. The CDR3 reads CASSSRDRSSGNTIYF. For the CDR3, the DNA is TGTGCCAGCAGTTCACGGGACAGGAGCTCTGGAAACACCATATATTTT.

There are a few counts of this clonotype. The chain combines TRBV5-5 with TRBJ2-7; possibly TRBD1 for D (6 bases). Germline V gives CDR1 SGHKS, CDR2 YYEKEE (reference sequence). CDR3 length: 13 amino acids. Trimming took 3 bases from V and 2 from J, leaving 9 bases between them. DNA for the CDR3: TGTGCCAGCAGCTACAGGGACCCCTACGAGCAGTACTTC. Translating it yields CASSYRDPYEQYF. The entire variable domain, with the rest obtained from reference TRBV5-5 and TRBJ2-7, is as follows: DAGVTQSPTHLIKTRGQQVTLRCSPISGHKSVSWYQQVLGQGPQFIFQYYEKEERGRGNFPDRFSARQFPNYSSELNVNALLLGDSALYLCASSYRDPYEQYFGPGTRLTVT.

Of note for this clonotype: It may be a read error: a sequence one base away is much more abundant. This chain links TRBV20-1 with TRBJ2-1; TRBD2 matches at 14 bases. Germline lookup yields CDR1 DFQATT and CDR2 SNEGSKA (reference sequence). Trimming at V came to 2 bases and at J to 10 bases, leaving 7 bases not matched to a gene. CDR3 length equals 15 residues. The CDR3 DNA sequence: TGCAGTGCTAGATCCGGGACTAGCGGGAGCAGGGAGCAGTTCTTC. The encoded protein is CSARSGTSGSREQFF.

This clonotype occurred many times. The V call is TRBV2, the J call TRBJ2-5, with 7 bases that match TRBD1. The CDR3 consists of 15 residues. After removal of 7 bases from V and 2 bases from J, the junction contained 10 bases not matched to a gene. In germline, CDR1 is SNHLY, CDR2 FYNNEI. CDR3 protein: CASTVHATGQETQYF. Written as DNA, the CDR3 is TGTGCCAGCACCGTTCACGCGACAGGGCAAGAGACCCAGTACTTC.

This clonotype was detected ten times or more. CDR3 residues: CASSFSPNTGELFF. CDR3 DNA sequence: TGTGCCAGCAGTTTTAGCCCCAACACCGGGGAGCTGTTTTTT. The V call is TRBV12-3 or TRBV12-4, the J call TRBJ2-2; D is unclear. Between the trimmed V and J ends, which lost 3 bases and 2 bases, there was a span of 7 bases. This CDR3 is 14 amino acids long.

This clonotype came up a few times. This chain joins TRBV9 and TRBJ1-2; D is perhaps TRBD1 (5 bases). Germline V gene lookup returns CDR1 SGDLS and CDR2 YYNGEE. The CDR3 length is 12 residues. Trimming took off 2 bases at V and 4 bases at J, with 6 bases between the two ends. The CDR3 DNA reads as TGTGCCAGCAGCGTTGACAGCTATGGCTACACCTTC. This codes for CASSVDSYGYTF.

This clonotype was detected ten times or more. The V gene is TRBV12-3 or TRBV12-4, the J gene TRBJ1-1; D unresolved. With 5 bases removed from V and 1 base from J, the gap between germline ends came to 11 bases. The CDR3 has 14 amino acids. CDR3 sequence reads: CASSPKKWNTEAFF. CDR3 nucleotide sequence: TGTGCCAGCAGTCCCAAGAAGTGGAACACTGAAGCTTTCTTT.

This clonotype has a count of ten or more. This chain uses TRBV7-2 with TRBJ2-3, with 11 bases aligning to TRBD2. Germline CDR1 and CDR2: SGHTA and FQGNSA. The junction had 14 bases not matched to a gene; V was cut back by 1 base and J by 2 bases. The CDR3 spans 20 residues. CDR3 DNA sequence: TGTGCCAGCAGCTTAGGGTTACCTATGAGACTAGCGGGGCCCACAGATACGCAGTATTTT. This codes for CASSLGLPMRLAGPTDTQYF.